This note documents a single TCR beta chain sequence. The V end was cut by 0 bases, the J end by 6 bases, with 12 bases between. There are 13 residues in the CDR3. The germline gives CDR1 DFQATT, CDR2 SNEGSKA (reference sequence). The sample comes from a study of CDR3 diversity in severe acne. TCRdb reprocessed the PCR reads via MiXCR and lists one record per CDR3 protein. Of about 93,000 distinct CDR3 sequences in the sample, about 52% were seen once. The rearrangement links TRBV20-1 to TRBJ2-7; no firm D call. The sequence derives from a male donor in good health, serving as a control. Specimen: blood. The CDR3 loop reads CSARDTWLREQYF. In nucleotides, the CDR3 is TGCAGTGCTAGAGACACCTGGCTTCGCGAGCAGTACTTC.